This record looks at one TCR beta chain sequence and its context. Its antigen is undetermined. In germline, CDR1 is DFQATT, CDR2 SNEGSKA (reference sequence). The CDR3 runs 14 residues. J lost 4 bases, V lost 6 bases, and 8 bases had no gene match. This specimen belongs to a study of blood T cells in healthy people across ages. The study, taken as a whole, reports: Older individuals had lower TCR beta diversity per million T cells (the decline was roughly linear). Researchers said unsorted PBMCs prevented a conclusive naive versus antigen-experienced comparison.

The second PCR ran roughly 7 to 11 cycles with a sample-barcoded 5' primer and J-beta primers. Each of the samples gave a minimum of 2.5 million paired-end reads that contained CDR3. TCRdb ran MiXCR on the 5' RACE reads and lists one entry per CDR3 protein. Among more than 500,000 distinct CDR3 sequences listed, 25% to 35% were seen once. This sample also appeared in a second study, on T cells of mothers and their children. Turning to that study: Barcodes for each sample and 2-4 random nucleotides were added by the M1S primer used in the second PCR.

This receptor was obtained from a boy under 10 years old in good health. V gene TRBV20-1 combines with J gene TRBJ2-1; 8 bases fit TRBD2. Sequencing was carried out using blood. DNA for the CDR3: TGCAGTGCAAACAGCGGGAGATCATACAATGAGCAGTTCTTC. This translates into CSANSGRSYNEQFF.